This TCR beta chain was captured by sequencing in a study of cytomegalovirus exposure and HLA in healthy donors. The CDR3 is made up of 14 amino acids. Trimming left V 5 bases short and J 1 base short, with 9 bases between. Per the germline V gene, CDR1 is SGHDN and CDR2 is FVKESK. This clone was detected once. Both 60 Vbeta primers and 13 Jbeta primers went into the PCR. Produced via immunoSEQ multiplex PCR; TCRdb's table is partial and in-frame only. Among around 160,000 clones listed, around 77% were seen once. The receptor was isolated from a woman in her thirties or forties in good health and CMV-seropositive. The V gene is TRBV14, the J gene TRBJ1-3, with D uncertain. The sample was PBMCs. The CDR3 nucleotides read TGTGCCAGCAGCAAAGCCGTATCTGGAAACACCATATATTTT. Its translation is CASSKAVSGNTIYF.